One sample yielded the 18 T cell receptor beta chains listed below, sequenced in a study of graft-versus-host responses after intestinal transplantation. Plating combined about 200,000 CFSE-labeled responder cells with about 200,000 irradiated, violet-dye-labeled stimulator cells. Profiling relied on immunoSEQ multiplex PCR, and the TCRdb table lists in-frame clones only, not all of them. In the table there are fewer than 15,000 clones, 35% of which are singletons. The material sequenced was alloreactive CD8+ T cells from a mixed lymphocyte reaction culture, taken before intestinal transplant. Subset in this sample: CFSE-low proliferating T cells sorted from roughly six-day pre-transplant mixed lymphocyte reaction (GvH or HvG direction). Source of these receptors: a human patient who received an intestinal transplant.

This clone showed up just a few times. This chain joins TRBV6-5 and TRBJ2-5; possible D gene TRBD2, 6 bases. There are 16 residues in the CDR3. The V end was cut by 3 bases, the J end by 5 bases, with 19 bases between. CDR1 is MNHEY and CDR2 is SVGAGI in the germline V gene. The CDR3 DNA is TGTGCCAGCAGTTATTTAGGACCGGGAGTCATGGAGACCCAGTACTTC. Translation gives CASSYLGPGVMETQYF.

This clone is medium-sized by share. J is TRBJ1-3 and V is TRBV27, with D possibly TRBD1 on 5 matching bases. Trimming removed 3 bases from V and 4 bases from J, with 16 bases in between. Germline V gene data show CDR1 as MNHEY and CDR2 as SMNVEV (reference sequence). The CDR3 is made up of 16 amino acids. The CDR3 region is CASSLVGGGSGNTIYF. CDR3 bases: TGTGCCAGCAGTTTGGTTGGCGGGGGTTCCGGAAACACCATATATTTT.

The chain recombines TRBV19 with TRBJ1-5; D not resolved. Trimming took 1 base from V and 0 from J, leaving 16 bases between them. Germline CDR1 and CDR2: LNHDA and SQIVND (reference sequence). This CDR3 region has 18 residues. DNA of the CDR3: TGTGCCAGTAGTATAGTTAGTCCCGTTGTGTATAGCAATCAGCCCCAGCATTTT. Its translation is CASSIVSPVVYSNQPQHF.

V and J are TRBV1 and TRBJ2-7; TRBD2 is the table's D call, not checked against the DNA. TRBV1 is classified as a pseudogene. The CDR3 is made up of 16 amino acids. The CDR3 reads CTSSLPFSGGTYEQYF. The CDR3 coding sequence is TGCACCAGCAGCCTCCCCTTTAGCGGGGGGACCTACGAGCAGTACTTC.

The chain employs TRBV5-4 and TRBJ2-3; TRBD2 matches 9 bases. Germline V lookup: CDR1 SGHNT, CDR2 YYREEE (reference sequence). The junction had 12 bases not matched to a gene; V was cut back by 4 bases and J by 0 bases. The CDR3 runs to 18 residues. DNA of the CDR3: TGTGCCAGCAGCCCCTGGTCGCGGGGGGGTACTAGCACAGATACGCAGTATTTT. Translation: CASSPWSRGGTSTDTQYF.

Sample share makes this clone medium-sized. This sequence joins TRBV10-3 and TRBJ2-7; 7 bases match TRBD1. Germline values: CDR1 ENHRY, CDR2 SYGVKD. After removal of 6 bases from V and 7 bases from J, the junction contained 9 bases not matched to a gene. This CDR3 spans 13 amino acids. The CDR3 DNA is TGTGCCATCAGCCCGGGACAGCTTGGGGAGCAGTACTTC. Amino acids: CAISPGQLGEQYF.

The rearrangement links TRBV9 to TRBJ1-1; a possible D gene is TRBD1 (5 bases). This CDR3 has 14 amino acids. Germline CDR1 is SGDLS and CDR2 is YYNGEE. Trimming removed 4 bases at V and 3 bases at J, with 13 bases between. The CDR3 reads CASSQAGVDTEAFF. CDR3 in DNA: TGTGCCAGCAGCCAGGCGGGGGTGGACACTGAAGCTTTCTTT.

This chain links TRBV6-1 with TRBJ1-1; the D gene is possibly TRBD1 (6 bases). V lost 6 bases to trimming and J lost 1 base, with 12 bases between them. This CDR3 has 14 amino acids. CDR1 and CDR2 (germline): MNHNS, SASEGT. The CDR3 DNA is TGTGCCAGCAGCCCCGGGACAAGGAACACTGAAGCTTTCTTT. This encodes CASSPGTRNTEAFF.

The chain carries TRBV13 and TRBJ2-5, with TRBD2 matching over 8 bases. The V and J ends lost 2 bases and 5 bases, in that order; junction bases with no gene match: 7. The V gene's germline CDR1 is PRHDT and CDR2 FYEKMQ (reference sequence). The CDR3 spans 15 residues. As DNA, the CDR3 is TGTGCCAGCAGCTTAAGAAGCGGGGGTTCGGAGACCCAGTACTTC. Protein: CASSLRSGGSETQYF. Full variable domain (outside the CDR3, taken from reference TRBV13 and TRBJ2-5): AAGVIQSPRHLIKEKRETATLKCYPIPRHDTVYWYQQGPGQDPQFLISFYEKMQSDKGSIPDRFSAQQFSDYHSELNMSSLELGDSALYFCASSLRSGGSETQYFGPGTRLLVL.

The chain joins TRBV6-6 to TRBJ1-3; TRBD1 is a possible D gene (5 bases). The CDR3 is 16 residues long. Germline values: CDR1 MNHNY, CDR2 SVGAGI (reference sequence). V lost 4 bases to trimming and J lost 1 base, with 14 bases between them. In DNA form, the CDR3 reads TGTGCCAGCAGTTCAGACGCAGGGATTTCTGGAAACACCATATATTTT. Its protein is CASSSDAGISGNTIYF.

The chain employs TRBV23-1 and TRBJ2-7, with D tentatively TRBD1 or TRBD2 (5 bases each). TRBV23-1 counts as an open reading frame of uncertain function. The CDR3 extends over 16 amino acids. Deletions cut 7 bases from V and 1 base from J, with 20 bases between. As DNA, the CDR3 is TGCGCCAGCAATCCCCTCCGCCGGGACGCTTCCTACGAGCAGTACTTC. Encoded protein: CASNPLRRDASYEQYF.

This clone is judged medium-sized. The rearrangement links TRBV27 to TRBJ2-7; D ambiguous. Germline loops: CDR1 MNHEY, CDR2 SMNVEV (reference sequence). V shed 8 bases and J shed 1 base, with 15 bases lying between them. The CDR3 has 14 amino acids. The CDR3 reads CASSTGSSSYEQYF. The CDR3 DNA sequence: TGTGCCAGCTCTACCGGGTCCTCATCCTACGAGCAGTACTTC.

V gene TRBV5-6 combines with J gene TRBJ2-2; D call uncertain. Trimming removed 1 base from V and 0 bases from J, with 10 bases in between. The CDR3 extends over 16 amino acids. Germline V gene sequence: CDR1 SGHDT, CDR2 YYEEEE. The CDR3 DNA reads TGTGCCAGCAGCTTGCTTCCAGGCGCGAACACCGGGGAGCTGTTTTTT. As protein: CASSLLPGANTGELFF.

DNA of the CDR3: TGTGCCAGCAGTTACCGGACAGGGGGATCACCCCTCCACTTT. It yields the protein CASSYRTGGSPLHF. This chain connects TRBV6-5 to TRBJ1-6, with 10 bases fitting TRBD1. Germline V gene sequence: CDR1 MNHEY, CDR2 SVGAGI. The CDR3 consists of 14 residues. V was pared by 2 bases and J by 10 bases, with 2 bases of the junction left unmatched.

The chain carries TRBV27 and TRBJ2-3; maybe TRBD1 (5 bases). Between the trimmed V and J ends, which lost 5 bases and 0 bases, there was a span of 12 bases. CDR3 size: 15 residues. Per the germline V gene, CDR1 is MNHEY and CDR2 is SMNVEV (reference sequence). The CDR3, as DNA: TGTGCCAGCAGTCTAGGGGTCCTTAGCACAGATACGCAGTATTTT. Amino acid sequence: CASSLGVLSTDTQYF.

By share of the sample, this clone is medium-sized. J is TRBJ2-7 and V is TRBV11-2; D is undetermined. V dropped 1 base and J dropped 3 bases, with 7 bases sitting between them. Germline V gene data show CDR1 as SGHAT and CDR2 as FQNNGV. This CDR3 is 13 amino acids long. The CDR3 protein is CASSLVAVYEQYF. DNA for the CDR3: TGTGCCAGCAGCTTAGTGGCAGTCTACGAGCAGTACTTC.

Here the CDR3 DNA reads TGTGCCATCAGTGAGACTAATAATTACAATGAGCAGTTCTTC. This gives the protein CAISETNNYNEQFF. V gene TRBV10-3 combines with J gene TRBJ2-1; no clear D gene. Trimming took off 2 bases at V and 4 bases at J, with 9 bases between the two ends. There are 14 residues in the CDR3. Germline values: CDR1 ENHRY, CDR2 SYGVKD.

In this sample, this clone turned up a few times. V usage is TRBV19 and J usage is TRBJ2-7; TRBD2 might be the D (5 bases). The CDR3 is 14 amino acids. Per germline, CDR1 LNHDA and CDR2 SQIVND (reference sequence). V was trimmed by 3 bases and J by 1 base, leaving 10 bases between them. Written as DNA, the CDR3 is TGTGCCAGTAGTATGCTAGCCGCATCCTACGAGCAGTACTTC. This encodes CASSMLAASYEQYF.